This TCR beta chain came from a study of cytomegalovirus exposure and HLA in healthy donors. About the study: Per a later analysis, the roughly 640 first-cohort and fewer than 150 validation repertoires shared one platform.

With regard to this clone: Its antigen is undetermined.

General study results and limits: Rarity marked most TCR sequences, yet some public TCRs occurred in many donors.

Measured with immunoSEQ multiplex PCR; TCRdb has only the in-frame clones, and not every one. The table shows some 110,000 clones, with more than 70% occurring only once. CDR3 length: 15 residues. Per the germline V gene, CDR1 is SGHRS and CDR2 is YFSETQ. Trimming took off 0 bases at V and 0 bases at J, with 10 bases between the two ends. This TCR derives from a man aged 18 to 30 in good health and CMV-seronegative. The sequencing sample was made of PBMCs. V and J are TRBV5-1 and TRBJ2-7; D may be TRBD1 (6 bases). The CDR3 region is CASSLGLTGSYEQYF. In nucleotides, the CDR3 is TGCGCCAGCAGCTTGGGGTTGACAGGCTCCTACGAGCAGTACTTC.